This is a list of T cell receptor beta chains from one sample in a study of cytomegalovirus exposure and HLA in healthy donors. Sequencing used immunoSEQ multiplex PCR; TCRdb keeps in-frame clones, though not all of them. The sample shows approximately 100,000 clones, around nine tenths of them seen only once. The sequencing sample was made of PBMCs. The receptors were gathered from a woman between 18 and 29 years old in good health and CMV-seronegative. CDR3s include the opening cysteine and the closing phenylalanine or tryptophan. A D gene is named only where the DNA matches it firmly. The size of a clone is reported for some rows only, either as once, few or many, or as a class for expanded clones.

abundance	v_gene	d_gene	j_gene	len	CDR3nt	CDR3aa
-	TRBV11-2	-	TRBJ2-5	17	TGTGCCAGCAGCTTAGGCCGGGGGTATCGGTTACAAGAGACCCAGTACTTC	CASSLGRGYRLQETQYF
-	TRBV28	TRBD2	TRBJ2-1	14	TGTGCCAGCAAAGCCGGACTAGGGTACAATGAGCAGTTCTTC	CASKAGLGYNEQFF
-	TRBV21-1	-	TRBJ1-1	17	TGTGCCAGCAGCACCCGACAGTGGGGGCAGTGTTACACTGAAGCTTTCTTT	CASSTRQWGQCYTEAFF
-	TRBV4-3	TRBD2	TRBJ2-2	18	TGCGCCAGCAGCCCCCTAGGAGCGGGGGGGCAGGACACCGGGGAGCTGTTTTTT	CASSPLGAGGQDTGELFF
-	TRBV28	-	TRBJ2-7	12	TGTGCCAGCAGTACTAGGGGGCGGGGGCAGTACTTC	CASSTRGRGQYF
-	TRBV19	-	TRBJ1-5	12	TGTGCCAGTAGTTCACTGAATCAGCCCCAGCATTTT	CASSSLNQPQHF
-	TRBV5-1	TRBD1	TRBJ1-6	14	TGCGCCAGCAGCCCAGGACAGGCGAATTCACCCCTCCACTTT	CASSPGQANSPLHF
few	TRBV7-6	TRBD1	TRBJ1-1	13	TGTGCCAGCAGGGGGACAGGGAACACTGAAGCTTTCTTT	CASRGTGNTEAFF
-	TRBV6-1	-	TRBJ2-7	11	TGTGCCAGCACCGTAGCGGACGAGCAGTACTTC	CASTVADEQYF
-	TRBV7-2	-	TRBJ1-2	15	TGTGCCAGCAGCTCGTCGGCAGGGGCCAACTATGGCTACACCTTC	CASSSSAGANYGYTF
-	TRBV5-4	-	TRBJ1-1	14	TGTGCCAGCAACCAGAGACGGGGGAACACTGAAGCTTTCTTT	CASNQRRGNTEAFF
-	TRBV2	TRBD1	TRBJ1-2	13	TGTGCCAGCTCGAGACAGGGATCTCCTGGCTACACCTTC	CASSRQGSPGYTF
-	TRBV18	-	TRBJ1-2	15	TGTGCCAGCTCACCACAATCAGTAGAGGTATATGGCTACACCTTC	CASSPQSVEVYGYTF
-	TRBV27	TRBD1	TRBJ2-5	16	TGTGCCAGCAGTTTTTTGTCAGGGGGTGTCATGGGGGCCCAGTACTTC	CASSFLSGGVMGAQYF
-	TRBV5-1	-	TRBJ1-1	13	TGCGCCAGCAGCTTTAACAGCCAAATCGGAGCTTTCTTT	CASSFNSQIGAFF
-	TRBV9	TRBD2	TRBJ2-1	14	TGTGCCAGCAGCGGCGGGACTAGAGTCCATGAGCAGTTCTTC	CASSGGTRVHEQFF
-	TRBV11-2	-	TRBJ1-1	14	TGTGCCAGCAGCCAGTATACAGGGAACACTGAAGCTTTCTTT	CASSQYTGNTEAFF
-	TRBV15	TRBD1	TRBJ1-2	14	TGTGCCACCAGCAAGACGACAGGGGGCCGGGGCTACACCTTC	CATSKTTGGRGYTF
-	TRBV5-1	TRBD2	TRBJ2-2	16	TGCGCCAGCAGCTTGGCCCCAGCGGGAGGCCCCGGGGAGCTGTTTTTT	CASSLAPAGGPGELFF
-	TRBV2	-	TRBJ1-2	14	TGTGCCAGCAGCGTCGGACAATTTTCGACCGGCTACACCTTC	CASSVGQFSTGYTF
-	TRBV5-1	-	TRBJ1-4	15	TGCGCCAGCAGGCCGGAAGAGGCAACTAATGAAAAACTGTTTTTT	CASRPEEATNEKLFF
-	TRBV10-3	-	TRBJ2-1	15	TGTGCCATCAGTGGAGAGGGAGAATCCTACAATGAGCAGTTCTTC	CAISGEGESYNEQFF
-	TRBV27	TRBD1	TRBJ1-3	18	TGTGCCAGCAGTTCCGGAAGGACAGGGGACGGACCTGGAAACACCATATATTTT	CASSSGRTGDGPGNTIYF
-	TRBV5-4	-	TRBJ2-7	13	TGTGCCAGCAGCTTAATCCAGTCCTACGAGCAGTACTTC	CASSLIQSYEQYF
-	TRBV6-5	TRBD1	TRBJ1-1	14	TGTGCCAGCAGAGGGACAGGAGGGCACACTGAAGCTTTCTTT	CASRGTGGHTEAFF
-	TRBV2	TRBD1	TRBJ1-2	14	TGTGCCAGCAGACTTGCCGGGACAGGATATGGCTACACCTTC	CASRLAGTGYGYTF
few	TRBV5-6	-	TRBJ2-7	12	TGCGCCCCCCAGGGATTTGCCTACGAGCAGTACTTC	CAPQGFAYEQYF
-	TRBV30	-	TRBJ2-7	13	TGTGCCTGGTCCCGGGACACCACCTACGAGCAGTACTTC	CAWSRDTTYEQYF
-	TRBV5-1	TRBD1	TRBJ1-1	14	TGCGCCAGCAGGACGACAGGGGGGGCCTCGTGGGCTTTCTTT	CASRTTGGASWAFF
-	TRBV9	-	TRBJ2-5	15	TGTGCCAGTGCTGCAGGGGTTGGGAACCAAGAGACCCAGTACTTC	CASAAGVGNQETQYF
-	TRBV9	-	TRBJ1-6	15	TGTGCCAGCAGTGGAGGGTCCACGGGCAATTCACCCCTCCACTTT	CASSGGSTGNSPLHF
-	TRBV5-4	-	TRBJ1-4	13	TGTGCCAGCAGCTACAGGCCCGATGAAAAACTGTTTTTT	CASSYRPDEKLFF
-	TRBV30	-	TRBJ2-3	11	TGTGCCTGGAGCGGTATGGATACGCAGTATTTT	CAWSGMDTQYF
-	TRBV2	TRBD1	TRBJ1-5	15	TGTGCCAGCAGTGATGGGGGTAGGGGGCATCAGCCCCAGCATTTT	CASSDGGRGHQPQHF
many	TRBV10-3	-	TRBJ1-2	17	TGTGCCATCAGTGCCACGGGACACCCTCTGTACGCATATGGCTACACCTTC	CAISATGHPLYAYGYTF
-	TRBV5-1	-	TRBJ2-1	14	TGCGCCAGCAGCTCGTCAGGGGTTGGGCATGAGCAGTTCTTC	CASSSSGVGHEQFF
-	TRBV19	-	TRBJ2-7	13	TGTGCCAGTAGTCCAGGACAGTCCTACGAGCAGTACTTC	CASSPGQSYEQYF
once	TRBV27	-	TRBJ1-5	14	TGTGCCAGCAGTTTCAGGGGCCAGAATCAGCCCCAGCATTTT	CASSFRGQNQPQHF
-	TRBV27	TRBD1	TRBJ1-2	13	TGTGCCAGCAGCCCGACAGGGTACGGTGGCTACACCTTC	CASSPTGYGGYTF
-	TRBV21-1	-	TRBJ2-7	15	TGTGCCAGCAGCAAAGCGGGGGACAGGTTGTACGAGCAGTACTTC	CASSKAGDRLYEQYF
once	TRBV7-3	-	TRBJ2-1	15	TGTGCCAGCAGCTTAGGAGACGGCTCCTACAATGAGCAGTTCTTC	CASSLGDGSYNEQFF